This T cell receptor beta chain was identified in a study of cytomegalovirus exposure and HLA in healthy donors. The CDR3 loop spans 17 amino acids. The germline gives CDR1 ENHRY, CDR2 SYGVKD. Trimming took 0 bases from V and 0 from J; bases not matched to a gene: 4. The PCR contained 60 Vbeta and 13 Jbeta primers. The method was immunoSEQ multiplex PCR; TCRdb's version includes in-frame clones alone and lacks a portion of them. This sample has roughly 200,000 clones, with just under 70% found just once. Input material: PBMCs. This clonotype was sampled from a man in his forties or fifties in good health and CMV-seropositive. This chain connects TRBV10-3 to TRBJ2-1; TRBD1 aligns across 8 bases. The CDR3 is CAISESQGAGSYNEQFF. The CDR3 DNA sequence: TGTGCCATCAGTGAGTCGCAGGGGGCGGGCTCCTACAATGAGCAGTTCTTC.